The rows below give T cell receptor beta chains drawn from one sample of a study of T cells in Graves' hyperthyroidism and ophthalmopathy. TCRdb ran MiXCR on the multiplex PCR reads and lists one entry per CDR3 protein. Among about 840,000 distinct CDR3 sequences listed, 38% were seen once. The sequencing input was blood. Every receptor here comes from a young man with Graves' hyperthyroidism. Both conserved end residues are part of each CDR3. The D gene is left open where the match is weak. Where a row states a size, it is once, few, many or the class of an expanded clone; other rows omit it.

clone_size j_call d_call v_call cdr3_aa cdr3_nt
few TRBJ2-7 NA TRBV2 CASSEAGRPRYEQYF TGTGCCAGCAGTGAAGCGGGCCGACCTCGGTACGAGCAGTACTTC
few TRBJ2-7 NA TRBV7-9 CASSLRGNGNEQYF TGTGCCAGCAGCTTACGCGGGAATGGGAACGAGCAGTACTTC
few TRBJ1-4 NA TRBV5-1 CASSQRLKVEKLFF TGCGCCAGCAGCCAAAGACTGAAGGTTGAAAAACTGTTTTTT
NA TRBJ1-1 NA TRBV7-9 CASRSGGMNTEAFF TGTGCCAGCAGAAGCGGGGGGATGAACACTGAAGCTTTCTTT
few TRBJ2-7 NA TRBV7-2 CASSTRQRSSYEQYF TGTGCCAGCAGCACCCGACAGCGTTCCTCCTACGAGCAGTACTTC
NA TRBJ1-3 TRBD1 TRBV7-9 CASSGNRGPYSGNTIYF TGTGCCAGCAGCGGGAACAGGGGGCCCTACTCTGGAAACACCATATATTTT
few TRBJ1-5 TRBD1 TRBV6-4 CASSDHSTGGSNQPQHF TGTGCCAGCAGTGACCATTCGACAGGGGGCAGCAATCAGCCCCAGCATTTT
many TRBJ2-5 NA TRBV11-2 CASSPQGSAKTQYF TGTGCCAGCAGCCCACAGGGATCTGCGAAGACCCAGTACTTC
NA TRBJ1-5 TRBD1 TRBV15 CATSRDRGPNQPQHF TGTGCCACCAGCAGAGACAGGGGGCCTAATCAGCCCCAGCATTTT
NA TRBJ2-7 NA TRBV7-9 CASSFELPPYEQYF TGTGCCAGCAGCTTCGAGCTACCCCCCTACGAGCAGTACTTC
NA TRBJ2-7 TRBD2 TRBV6-6 CASSFSSGRALEQYF TGTGCCAGCAGTTTTAGTAGCGGGAGGGCCCTCGAGCAGTACTTC
NA TRBJ2-7 NA TRBV6-5 CASSDTGTLLYEQYF TGTGCCAGCAGTGATACCGGGACCCTTTTGTACGAGCAGTACTTC
many TRBJ1-6 TRBD1 TRBV5-1 CASSWSGQGDSPLHF TGCGCCAGCAGCTGGTCGGGACAGGGGGATTCACCCCTCCACTTT
NA TRBJ2-5 TRBD1 TRBV5-4 CASSPRQGEAETQYF TGTGCCAGCAGTCCCCGACAGGGGGAGGCAGAGACCCAGTACTTC
many TRBJ2-7 NA TRBV29-1 CSVDQGGREQYF TGCAGCGTTGATCAGGGGGGAAGGGAGCAGTACTTC
NA TRBJ1-5 TRBD1 TRBV7-9 CASSWGTGGNQPQHF TGTGCCAGCAGCTGGGGGACAGGGGGGAATCAGCCCCAGCATTTT
NA TRBJ1-1 NA TRBV2 CATQGKGDTEAFF TGTGCCACCCAGGGAAAGGGGGACACTGAAGCTTTCTTT
few TRBJ2-5 NA TRBV7-8 CASSPPFGAGETQYF TGTGCCAGCAGCCCCCCGTTTGGGGCGGGTGAGACCCAGTACTTC
few TRBJ2-5 NA TRBV20-1 CSASLKIQETQYF TGCAGTGCTAGCCTCAAGATCCAAGAGACCCAGTACTTC
NA TRBJ1-1 NA TRBV11-2 CASSQDVTRTAFEAFF TGTGCCAGCAGCCAAGATGTTACCCGGACTGCGTTTGAAGCTTTCTTT
few TRBJ1-1 NA TRBV2 CASRSGKSPKSTEAFF TGTGCCAGCAGGAGCGGGAAATCCCCTAAGAGCACTGAAGCTTTCTTT
NA TRBJ1-1 NA TRBV19 CASSRRVRYTEAFF TGTGCCAGTAGTAGAAGGGTGAGGTACACTGAAGCTTTCTTT
many TRBJ2-5 TRBD1 TRBV15 CATSEGQGLGETQYF TGTGCCACCAGCGAGGGACAGGGGCTAGGAGAGACCCAGTACTTC
NA TRBJ1-1 TRBD1 TRBV29-1 CSVARTGDTEAFF TGCAGCGTTGCTAGGACAGGTGACACTGAAGCTTTCTTT
NA TRBJ2-7 TRBD1 TRBV6-5 CASNEQGPYEQYF TGTGCCAGCAACGAACAGGGGCCCTACGAGCAGTACTTC
few TRBJ2-2 NA TRBV19 CASTPRGGNTGELFF TGTGCCAGTACCCCTAGGGGGGGGAACACCGGGGAGCTGTTTTTT
NA TRBJ2-2 TRBD2 TRBV7-6 CASSLLAGSGTGELFF TGTGCCAGCAGCTTACTAGCGGGTTCGGGCACCGGGGAGCTGTTTTTT
few TRBJ1-6 TRBD1 TRBV20-1 CSAPGQYNSPLHF TGCAGTGCCCCGGGACAGTATAATTCACCCCTCCACTTT
NA TRBJ2-5 NA TRBV5-8 CASSSQLQETQYF TGTGCCAGCAGCTCGCAGCTACAAGAGACCCAGTACTTC
few TRBJ1-1 NA TRBV4-1 CASSKDAVNTEAFF TGCGCCAGCAGCAAAGATGCGGTGAACACTGAAGCTTTCTTT
NA TRBJ2-5 NA TRBV20-1 CSATPGGLRQETQYF TGCAGTGCTACCCCGGGGGGCCTGCGGCAAGAGACCCAGTACTTC
many TRBJ1-3 NA TRBV10-2 CASLGGADTIYF TGCGCCAGCTTAGGGGGTGCGGACACCATATATTTT
NA TRBJ1-5 NA TRBV15 CALSHSNQPQHF TGTGCCCTCAGCCATAGCAATCAGCCCCAGCATTTT